The 8 T cell receptor beta chains below all came from one sample that was sequenced in a study of blood T cell repertoires in COVID-19. TCRdb keeps only in-frame clones here, not all; method: immunoSEQ multiplex PCR. Among tens of thousands of clones, 87% were seen once, and the ten largest hold roughly 5%. The source material was peripheral blood. These receptors came from a woman of 80 years or more with acute or convalescent COVID-19.

The genes are TRBV5-1 and TRBJ2-7; 8 bases are shared with TRBD2. The germline CDR1 and CDR2 sequences are SGHRS and YFSETQ. This CDR3 region has 15 residues. Trimming at V came to 2 bases and at J to 2 bases, leaving 6 bases not matched to a gene. Written as DNA, the CDR3 is TGCGCCAGCAGCTTAGGACTAGCCGTTACCTACGAGCAGTACTTC. It codes for CASSLGLAVTYEQYF.

The rearrangement uses TRBV3-1 (or the pseudogene TRBV3-2) and TRBJ2-7; 7 bases line up with TRBD1. Germline CDR1 is LGHDT and CDR2 is YNNKEL (reference sequence). The CDR3 extends over 15 amino acids. The V and J ends lost 0 bases and 4 bases, in that order; junction bases with no gene match: 6. CDR3 coding DNA: TGTGCCAGCAGCCAAGATTTAGGGGGCAAGTACGAGCAGTACTTC. Translation: CASSQDLGGKYEQYF.

The chain is built from TRBV5-1 and TRBJ2-7; perhaps TRBD2 as D (6 bases). From germline, CDR1 is SGHRS and CDR2 YFSETQ. The CDR3 runs to 14 residues. V gave up 1 base and J gave up 2 bases, with 10 bases separating them. CDR3 loop: CASSLNSGTYEQYF. The CDR3 DNA sequence: TGCGCCAGCAGCTTGAATAGCGGTACCTACGAGCAGTACTTC.

The V call is TRBV6-1, the J call TRBJ2-7; D gene unclear. Between the trimmed V and J ends, which lost 6 bases and 4 bases, there was a span of 10 bases. The CDR3 has 12 amino acids. Germline assignment: CDR1 MNHNS and CDR2 SASEGT. The CDR3 here is CASRPAGYEQYF. The CDR3 DNA reads TGTGCCAGCAGGCCAGCCGGGTACGAGCAGTACTTC.

The gene calls are TRBV28 and TRBJ2-4, with D possibly TRBD2 on 6 matching bases. Germline V lookup: CDR1 MDHEN, CDR2 SYDVKM. This CDR3 has 14 residues. The V and J ends lost 5 bases and 8 bases respectively, with 16 bases between them. In nucleotides, the CDR3 is TGTGCCAGCAGTCAACCGGGAGCCCACCACATTCAGTACTTC. This translates into CASSQPGAHHIQYF.

This rearrangement joins TRBV18 to TRBJ1-3; TRBD1 matches at 9 bases. Germline V gives CDR1 KGHSH, CDR2 LQKENI. V lost 1 base, J lost 4 bases, and 17 bases stayed unmatched. The CDR3 sequence is 20 residues long. DNA of the CDR3: TGTGCCAGCTCACCACAACGACCGGGACAGGGCCCTAAAGGAGGAAACACCATATATTTT. Protein sequence: CASSPQRPGQGPKGGNTIYF.

This chain connects TRBV10-2 to TRBJ1-2; 7 bases align to TRBD1. Looked up from germline, CDR1 is WSHSY and CDR2 is SAAADI. Unmatched junction bases numbered 6, after V lost 6 bases and J lost 5 bases. The length of the CDR3 is 13 residues. The CDR3 DNA follows: TGCGCCAGCAGACCCGGACAGGCGTATGGCTACACCTTC. This encodes CASRPGQAYGYTF.

This chain joins TRBV15 and TRBJ2-7; perhaps TRBD2 as D (5 bases). This CDR3 spans 13 amino acids. Germline loops: CDR1 LNHNV, CDR2 YYDKDF (reference sequence). The ends were cut back, 3 bases at V and 3 bases at J, with 9 bases in the middle. CDR3 residues: CATSSRGIYEQYF. Here the CDR3 DNA reads TGTGCCACCAGCAGCCGGGGAATCTACGAGCAGTACTTC.